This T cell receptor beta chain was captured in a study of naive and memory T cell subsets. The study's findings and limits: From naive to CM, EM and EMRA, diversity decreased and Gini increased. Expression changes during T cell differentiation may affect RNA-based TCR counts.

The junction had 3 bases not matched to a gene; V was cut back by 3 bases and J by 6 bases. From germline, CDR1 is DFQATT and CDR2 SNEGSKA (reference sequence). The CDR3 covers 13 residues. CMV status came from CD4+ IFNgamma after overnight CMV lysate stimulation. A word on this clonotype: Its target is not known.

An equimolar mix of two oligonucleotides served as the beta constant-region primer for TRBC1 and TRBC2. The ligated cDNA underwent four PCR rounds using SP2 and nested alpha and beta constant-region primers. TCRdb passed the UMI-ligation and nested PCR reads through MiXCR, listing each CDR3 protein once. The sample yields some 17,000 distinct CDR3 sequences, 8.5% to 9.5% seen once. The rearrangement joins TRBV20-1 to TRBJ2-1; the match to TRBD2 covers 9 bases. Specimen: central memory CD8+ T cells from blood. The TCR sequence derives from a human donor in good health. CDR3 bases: TGCAGTGCTAGGCAACTAGCGGGCAATGAGCAGTTCTTC. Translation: CSARQLAGNEQFF.